These 23 T cell receptor beta chains originate from one sample sequenced in a study of T cells in Graves' hyperthyroidism and ophthalmopathy. TCR beta CDR3 regions were amplified from RNA. HTBI primers were employed in a first-round RT-PCR of the TCR CDR3. TCRdb passed the multiplex PCR reads through MiXCR, listing each CDR3 protein once. Of 500,000 to 650,000 distinct CDR3 sequences in the sample, about 14% are singletons; the top ten hold under 15%. Material: blood. The receptors originated from a woman in her fifties or sixties with Graves' ophthalmopathy.

This clonotype was counted at least ten times. The chain carries TRBV7-2 and TRBJ1-5, with D maybe TRBD1 (5 bases). Germline values: CDR1 SGHTA, CDR2 FQGNSA. The CDR3 is 13 residues long. The V end lost 5 bases, the J end lost 5 bases, and 10 bases lay between the germline ends. CDR3 residues: CASSTQTDQPQHF. In DNA form, the CDR3 reads TGTGCCAGCAGCACCCAGACAGATCAGCCCCAGCATTTT.

The chain links TRBV7-6 to TRBJ2-5; 10 nucleotides match TRBD1. The junction had 4 bases not matched to a gene; V was cut back by 1 base and J by 2 bases. The germline V gene has CDR1 SGHVS and CDR2 FNYEAQ. The CDR3 extends over 16 amino acids. CDR3 sequence reads: CASSLGGTGAQETQYF. The CDR3 DNA follows: TGTGCCAGCAGCTTAGGTGGGACAGGGGCACAAGAGACCCAGTACTTC.

This clonotype was seen many times. The rearrangement joins TRBV13 to TRBJ1-1; a weak D match, TRBD1 (6 bases). The CDR3 consists of 13 residues. V dropped 6 bases and J dropped 5 bases, with 13 bases sitting between them. From germline, CDR1 is PRHDT and CDR2 FYEKMQ (reference sequence). The CDR3 bases are TGTGCCAGCAGAACAGGGTGGGAGACTGAAGCTTTCTTT. Translation: CASRTGWETEAFF.

The chain uses TRBV19 and TRBJ1-5; 8 bases map to TRBD1. This CDR3 contains 15 residues. Germline assignment: CDR1 LNHDA and CDR2 SQIVND (reference sequence). J gave up 4 bases and V 6 bases, and 8 bases lay outside the gene matches. The CDR3 protein is CASSSGGGWNQPQHF. The CDR3 DNA follows: TGTGCCAGTAGCTCAGGGGGCGGTTGGAATCAGCCCCAGCATTTT.

Concerning this clonotype itself: A much larger clone is a single base away; this may be a read error. The chain has TRBV5-1 and TRBJ2-5; D not certain. Germline CDR1 is SGHRS and CDR2 is YFSETQ. The CDR3 covers 15 residues. CDR3 DNA: TGCACCAGCAGCTTGAGCCCTGGCGGACAAGAGACCCAGTACTTC. It codes for CTSSLSPGGQETQYF.

Ten or more counts support this clonotype. The V gene is TRBV6-1, the J gene TRBJ2-1; weak D call: TRBD1 (8 bases). Deletions cut 5 bases from V and 8 bases from J, with 19 bases between. CDR1 is MNHNS, CDR2 SASEGT, per germline. This CDR3 is 15 amino acids long. In DNA, the CDR3 is TGTGCCAGCAGTCCTGGACAGGGACTACACTATGAGCAGTTCTTC. Translating it yields CASSPGQGLHYEQFF.

CDR3 amino acids: CATRGGNRYNEQFF. Here the CDR3 DNA reads TGTGCCACCAGGGGGGGGAACCGCTACAATGAGCAGTTCTTC. This chain joins TRBV15 and TRBJ2-1; 7 bases agree with TRBD2. J was trimmed by 3 bases and V by 6 bases; bases with no gene match: 5. Germline values: CDR1 LNHNV, CDR2 YYDKDF (reference sequence). The CDR3 covers 14 residues.

The genes are TRBV6-4 and TRBJ2-1; no clear D. The CDR3 covers 14 residues. In germline, CDR1 is MRHNA, CDR2 SNTAGT. The V gene lost 3 bases and the J gene lost 9 bases, with 15 bases spanning the gap. The CDR3 nucleotides are TGTGCCAGCAGTGAGCTCGACGTGGGATCTGAGCAGTTCTTC. Encoded protein: CASSELDVGSEQFF.

In this sample, this clonotype turned up many times. The chain links TRBV5-1 to TRBJ2-1; 10 bases match TRBD2. The V gene's germline CDR1 is SGHRS and CDR2 YFSETQ. J gave up 5 bases and V 4 bases, and 9 bases lay outside the gene matches. The CDR3 is 16 amino acids. CDR3 DNA sequence: TGCGCCAGCAGCACCCAAGGACTAGCGGTTAACAATGAGCAGTTCTTC. This translates into CASSTQGLAVNNEQFF.

This clonotype was seen at least ten times. The chain recombines TRBV19 with TRBJ2-6; possibly TRBD1 for D (6 bases). This CDR3 has 17 amino acids. Germline lookup yields CDR1 LNHDA and CDR2 SQIVND (reference sequence). Trimming took off 3 bases at V and 0 bases at J, with 12 bases between the two ends. The CDR3 coding sequence is TGTGCCAGTAGTATGACAGGAGGATACTCTGGGGCCAACGTCCTGACTTTC. It codes for CASSMTGGYSGANVLTF.

This clonotype has a count of ten or more. The chain is built from TRBV7-2 and TRBJ2-5; D is unresolved. CDR1 and CDR2 from the germline V gene are SGHTA and FQGNSA. This CDR3 is 14 amino acids long. V shed 7 bases and J shed 6 bases, with 18 bases lying between them. Written as DNA, the CDR3 is TGTGCCAGCACCGCTTCCGAACAGAGCCAGACCCAGTACTTC. Translation gives CASTASEQSQTQYF.

CDR3 bases: TGTGCCAGCAGCTGGAGACTAATCACAGATACGCAGTATTTT. Protein sequence: CASSWRLITDTQYF. The chain is built from TRBV7-6 and TRBJ2-3; D is perhaps TRBD2 (5 bases). V shed 4 bases and J shed 2 bases, with 10 bases lying between them. This CDR3 region has 14 residues. Germline loops: CDR1 SGHVS, CDR2 FNYEAQ.

Many counts were recorded for this clonotype. The CDR3 sequence: CASSVSTSGTYNEQFF. The CDR3 nucleotides are TGTGCCAGCAGTGTCTCTACTAGCGGGACTTACAATGAGCAGTTCTTC. This chain joins TRBV2 and TRBJ2-1, with TRBD2 matching 10 bases. There are 16 residues in the CDR3. Unmatched junction bases numbered 7, after V lost 4 bases and J lost 4 bases. CDR1 SNHLY and CDR2 FYNNEI come from the germline V gene.

The genes are TRBV10-3 and TRBJ2-7, with 8 bases that match TRBD2. The CDR3 sequence is 15 residues long. Per germline, CDR1 ENHRY and CDR2 SYGVKD. Losses at the gene ends were 2 bases for V and 1 base for J; bases not matched to a gene: 4. The CDR3: CAISELLAGSYEQYF. The CDR3, as DNA: TGTGCCATCAGTGAGCTCCTAGCGGGTTCCTACGAGCAGTACTTC.

In nucleotides, the CDR3 is TGCGCCAGCAGCCAAGATACGGAACTAGCGGGAGTAGAGACCCAGTACTTC. It yields the protein CASSQDTELAGVETQYF. This chain connects TRBV4-1 to TRBJ2-5, with 11 bases matching TRBD2. Germline V gene lookup returns CDR1 MGHRA and CDR2 YSYEKL. The CDR3 consists of 17 residues. V lost 0 bases and J lost 4; bases outside the gene matches: 7.

The chain joins TRBV5-1 to TRBJ1-6, with D perhaps TRBD1 (5 bases). The germline V gene encodes CDR1 SGHRS and CDR2 YFSETQ. This CDR3 contains 14 residues. V lost 3 bases and J 5 bases, leaving 9 bases between the germline ends. As DNA, the CDR3 is TGCGCCAGCAGCTGGGACCGAAATAATTCACCCCTCCACTTT. Its protein product is CASSWDRNNSPLHF.

This clonotype was detected ten times or more. The chain recombines TRBV7-3 with TRBJ2-7; no firm D call. Germline V lookup: CDR1 SGHTA, CDR2 FQGTGA. This CDR3 has 15 residues. Deletions cut 2 bases from V and 0 bases from J, with 11 bases between. The CDR3 bases are TGTGCCAGCAGCTTATCCCCCGGCAGCTCCTACGAGCAGTACTTC. Encoded protein: CASSLSPGSSYEQYF.

This clonotype was picked up a small number of times. This chain joins TRBV6-1 and TRBJ2-3, with 8 nucleotides matching TRBD2. CDR3 size: 13 residues. CDR1 MNHNS and CDR2 SASEGT come from the germline V gene. V was clipped by 7 bases and J by 6 bases; unmatched bases: 6. This chain's CDR3 is CASTGRLADTQYF. The CDR3 DNA sequence: TGTGCCAGCACGGGGAGACTAGCGGATACGCAGTATTTT.

In this sample, this clonotype turned up many times. This chain joins TRBV6-2 or TRBV6-3 and TRBJ2-7; the D gene is possibly TRBD1 (5 bases). CDR3 length: 12 amino acids. Trimming left V 6 bases short and J 3 bases short, with 9 bases between. The V gene's germline CDR1 is MNHEY and CDR2 SVGEGT. The CDR3 sequence: CASRTESYEQYF. CDR3 DNA: TGTGCCAGCAGGACAGAGAGCTACGAGCAGTACTTC.

This clonotype was detected many times. V is TRBV24-1 and J is TRBJ2-1; no firm D call. From germline, CDR1 is KGHDR and CDR2 SFDVKD. The CDR3 is made up of 13 amino acids. V dropped 5 bases and J dropped 7 bases, with 11 bases sitting between them. The CDR3 here is CATSVGVGNEQFF. In nucleotides, the CDR3 is TGTGCCACCAGTGTTGGGGTGGGGAATGAGCAGTTCTTC.

V usage is TRBV9 and J usage is TRBJ2-5, with TRBD2 matching 8 bases. V shed 3 bases, J shed 5 bases, and the junction held 9 bases outside the gene matches. This CDR3 is built from 15 residues. From germline, CDR1 is SGDLS and CDR2 YYNGEE. Here the CDR3 DNA reads TGTGCCAGCAGCGCAGACAGGACTAGCCGGGAGACCCAGTACTTC. Amino acid sequence: CASSADRTSRETQYF.

This clonotype showed up just a few times. J is TRBJ1-2 and V is TRBV4-3, with D unclear. This CDR3 comprises 14 residues. Germline assignment: CDR1 LGHNA and CDR2 YSLEER. With 0 bases removed from V and 8 bases from J, the gap between germline ends came to 13 bases. The CDR3 sequence is CASSQEVGMGGYTF. The DNA of the CDR3 is TGCGCCAGCAGCCAAGAAGTGGGGATGGGCGGCTACACCTTC.

In this sample, this clonotype turned up a few times. The gene calls are TRBV20-1 and TRBJ2-7; 9 nucleotides agree with TRBD1. V dropped 0 bases and J dropped 3; count of bases not matched to a gene: 12. This CDR3 spans 17 amino acids. Germline V gene data show CDR1 as DFQATT and CDR2 as SNEGSKA (reference sequence). The CDR3: CSARDVMAGQGNYEQYF. CDR3 DNA: TGCAGTGCTAGAGATGTTATGGCGGGACAGGGAAACTACGAGCAGTACTTC.